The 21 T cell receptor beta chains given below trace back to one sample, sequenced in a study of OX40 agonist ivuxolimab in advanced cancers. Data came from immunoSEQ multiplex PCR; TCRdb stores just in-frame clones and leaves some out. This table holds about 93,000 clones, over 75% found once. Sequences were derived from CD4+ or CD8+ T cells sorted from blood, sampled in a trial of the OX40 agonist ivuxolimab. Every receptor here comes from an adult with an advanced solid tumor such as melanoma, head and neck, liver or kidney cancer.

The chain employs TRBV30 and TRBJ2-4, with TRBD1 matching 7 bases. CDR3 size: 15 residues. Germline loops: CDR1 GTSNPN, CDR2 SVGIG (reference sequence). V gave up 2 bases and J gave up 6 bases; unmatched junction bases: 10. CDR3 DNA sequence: TGTGCCTGGAGTCCCCTCGGACAGGAACTAAACATTCAGTACTTC. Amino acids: CAWSPLGQELNIQYF.

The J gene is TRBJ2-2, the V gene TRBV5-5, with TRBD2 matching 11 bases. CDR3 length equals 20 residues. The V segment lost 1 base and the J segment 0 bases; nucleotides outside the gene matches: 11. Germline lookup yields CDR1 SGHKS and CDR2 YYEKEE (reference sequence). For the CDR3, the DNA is TGTGCCAGCAGCTTGTTTCCCGCTAGCGGGAGGCCAACGAACACCGGGGAGCTGTTTTTT. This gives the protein CASSLFPASGRPTNTGELFF.

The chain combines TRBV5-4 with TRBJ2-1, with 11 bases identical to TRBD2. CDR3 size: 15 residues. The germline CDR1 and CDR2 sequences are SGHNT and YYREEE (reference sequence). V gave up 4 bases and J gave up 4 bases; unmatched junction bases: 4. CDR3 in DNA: TGTGCCAGCAGCAACGGGACTAGCGGTTACAATGAGCAGTTCTTC. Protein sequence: CASSNGTSGYNEQFF.

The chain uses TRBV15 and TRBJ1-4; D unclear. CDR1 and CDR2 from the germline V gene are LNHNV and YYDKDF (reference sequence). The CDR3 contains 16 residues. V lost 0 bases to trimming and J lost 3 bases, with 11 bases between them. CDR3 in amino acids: CATSRDLPGPNEKLFF. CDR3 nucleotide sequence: TGTGCCACCAGCAGAGATCTCCCCGGGCCTAATGAAAAACTGTTTTTT.

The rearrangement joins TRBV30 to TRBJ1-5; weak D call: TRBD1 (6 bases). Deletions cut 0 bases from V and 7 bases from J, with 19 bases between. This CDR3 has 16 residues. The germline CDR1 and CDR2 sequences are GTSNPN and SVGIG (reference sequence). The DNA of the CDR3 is TGTGCCTGGAGTGTAAATTTCCCCGGGGGCGGACAGCCCCAGCATTTT. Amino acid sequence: CAWSVNFPGGGQPQHF.

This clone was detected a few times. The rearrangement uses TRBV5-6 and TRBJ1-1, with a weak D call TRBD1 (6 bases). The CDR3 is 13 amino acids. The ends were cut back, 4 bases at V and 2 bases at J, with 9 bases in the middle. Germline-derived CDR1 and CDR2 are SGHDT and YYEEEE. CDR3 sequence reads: CASSLQGNTEAFF. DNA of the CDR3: TGTGCCAGCAGCCTACAGGGAAACACTGAAGCTTTCTTT.

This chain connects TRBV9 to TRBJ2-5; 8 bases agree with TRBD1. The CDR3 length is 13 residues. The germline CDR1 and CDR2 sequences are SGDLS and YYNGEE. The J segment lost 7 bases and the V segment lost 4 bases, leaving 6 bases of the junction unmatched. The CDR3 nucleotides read TGTGCCAGCAGCCCAGTGGGGACAGGGACCCAGTACTTC. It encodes CASSPVGTGTQYF.

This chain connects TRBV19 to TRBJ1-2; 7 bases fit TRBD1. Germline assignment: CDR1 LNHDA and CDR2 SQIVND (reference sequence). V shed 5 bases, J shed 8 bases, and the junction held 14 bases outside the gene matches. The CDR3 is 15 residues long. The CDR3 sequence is CASSSPTGQRGGYTF. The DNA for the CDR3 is TGTGCCAGTAGTTCCCCCACGGGACAGCGGGGCGGCTACACCTTC.

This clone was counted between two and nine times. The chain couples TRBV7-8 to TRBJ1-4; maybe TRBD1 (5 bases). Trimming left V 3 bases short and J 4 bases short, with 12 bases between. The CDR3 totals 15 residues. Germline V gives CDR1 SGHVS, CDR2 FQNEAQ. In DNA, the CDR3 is TGTGCCAGCAGCTTCATGGGGGAGATTAATGAAAAACTGTTTTTT. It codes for CASSFMGEINEKLFF. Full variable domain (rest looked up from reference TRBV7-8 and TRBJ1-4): GAGVSQSPRYKVAKRGQDVALRCDPISGHVSLFWYQQALGQGPEFLTYFQNEAQLDKSGLPSDRFFAERPEGSVSTLKIQRTQQEDSAVYLCASSFMGEINEKLFFGSGTQLSVL.

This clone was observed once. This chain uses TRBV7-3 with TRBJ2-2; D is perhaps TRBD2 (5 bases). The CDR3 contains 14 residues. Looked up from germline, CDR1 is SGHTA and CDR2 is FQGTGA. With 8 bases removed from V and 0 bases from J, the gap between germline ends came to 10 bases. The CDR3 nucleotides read TGTGCCAGCCGCAGCGGCTCGAACACCGGGGAGCTGTTTTTT. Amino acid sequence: CASRSGSNTGELFF.

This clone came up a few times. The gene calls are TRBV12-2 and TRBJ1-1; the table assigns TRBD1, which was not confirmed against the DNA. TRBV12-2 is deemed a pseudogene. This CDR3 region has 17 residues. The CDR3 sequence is CASRLNRDREAGTEAFF. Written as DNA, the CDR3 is TGTGCAAGTCGCTTAAACCGGGACAGGGAGGCGGGCACTGAAGCTTTCTTT.

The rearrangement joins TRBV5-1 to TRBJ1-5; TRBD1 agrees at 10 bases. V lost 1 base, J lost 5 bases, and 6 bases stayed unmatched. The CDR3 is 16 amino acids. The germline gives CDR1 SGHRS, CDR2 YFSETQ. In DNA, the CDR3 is TGCGCCAGCAGCTTGACCCTGGACAGGGGGTATCAGCCCCAGCATTTT. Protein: CASSLTLDRGYQPQHF. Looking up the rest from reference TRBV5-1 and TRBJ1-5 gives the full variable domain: KAGVTQTPRYLIKTRGQQVTLSCSPISGHRSVSWYQQTPGQGLQFLFEYFSETQRNKGNFPGRFSGRQFSNSRSEMNVSTLELGDSALYLCASSLTLDRGYQPQHFGDGTRLSIL.

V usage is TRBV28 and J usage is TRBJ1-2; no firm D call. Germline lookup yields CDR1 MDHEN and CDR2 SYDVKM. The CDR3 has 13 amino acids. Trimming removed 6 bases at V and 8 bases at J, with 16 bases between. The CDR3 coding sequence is TGTGCCAGCAGAGGAATCGGGTCGCGAGGCTACACCTTC. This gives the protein CASRGIGSRGYTF.

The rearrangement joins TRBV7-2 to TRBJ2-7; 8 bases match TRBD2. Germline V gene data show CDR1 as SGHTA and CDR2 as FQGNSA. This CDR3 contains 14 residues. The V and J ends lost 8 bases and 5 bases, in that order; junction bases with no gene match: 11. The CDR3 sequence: CASGARREVNEQYF. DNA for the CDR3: TGTGCCAGCGGGGCCAGGCGGGAGGTCAACGAGCAGTACTTC.

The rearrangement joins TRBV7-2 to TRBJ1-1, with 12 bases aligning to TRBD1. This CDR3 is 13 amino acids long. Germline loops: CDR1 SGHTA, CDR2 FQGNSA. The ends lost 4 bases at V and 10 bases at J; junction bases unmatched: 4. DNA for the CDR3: TGTGCCAGCAGCTCGGGGACAGGGGGCACAGCTTTCTTT. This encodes CASSSGTGGTAFF.

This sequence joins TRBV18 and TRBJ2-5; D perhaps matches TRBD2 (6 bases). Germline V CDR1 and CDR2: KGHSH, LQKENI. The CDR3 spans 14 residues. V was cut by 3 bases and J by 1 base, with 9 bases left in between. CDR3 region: CASSPGLTQETQYF. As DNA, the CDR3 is TGTGCCAGCTCACCGGGACTGACCCAAGAGACCCAGTACTTC.

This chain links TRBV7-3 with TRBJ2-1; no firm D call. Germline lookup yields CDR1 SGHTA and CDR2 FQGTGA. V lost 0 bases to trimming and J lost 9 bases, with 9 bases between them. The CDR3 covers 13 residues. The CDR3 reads CASSLTGQSEQFF. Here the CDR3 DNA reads TGTGCCAGCAGCTTAACAGGCCAAAGTGAGCAGTTCTTC.

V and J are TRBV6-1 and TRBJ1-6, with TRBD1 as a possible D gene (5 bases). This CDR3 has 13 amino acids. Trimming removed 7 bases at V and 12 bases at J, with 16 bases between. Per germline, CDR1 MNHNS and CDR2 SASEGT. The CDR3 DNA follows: TGTGCCAGCACTAGGGACCATCAAGGACCCCTCCACTTT. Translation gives CASTRDHQGPLHF.

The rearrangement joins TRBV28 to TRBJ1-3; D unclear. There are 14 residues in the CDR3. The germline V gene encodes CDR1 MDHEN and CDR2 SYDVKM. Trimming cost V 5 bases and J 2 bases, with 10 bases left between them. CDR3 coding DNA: TGTGCCAGCAGTCCTCAGGAAGCTGGAAACACCATATATTTT. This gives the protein CASSPQEAGNTIYF.

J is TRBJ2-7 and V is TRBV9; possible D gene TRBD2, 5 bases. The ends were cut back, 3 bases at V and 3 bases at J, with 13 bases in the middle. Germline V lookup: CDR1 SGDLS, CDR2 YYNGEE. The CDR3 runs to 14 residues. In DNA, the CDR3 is TGTGCCAGCAGCGAGACTACCACCGACTACGAGCAGTACTTC. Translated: CASSETTTDYEQYF.

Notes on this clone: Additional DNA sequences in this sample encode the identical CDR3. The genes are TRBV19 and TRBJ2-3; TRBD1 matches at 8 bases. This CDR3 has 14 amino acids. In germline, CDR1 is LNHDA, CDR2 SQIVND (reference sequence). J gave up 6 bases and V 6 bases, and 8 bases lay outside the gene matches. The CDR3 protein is CASRSGTGLDTQYF. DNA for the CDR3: TGTGCCAGTAGATCCGGGACAGGACTTGATACGCAGTATTTT.